These 30 T cell receptor beta chains originate from one sample sequenced in a study of CD8+ T cells in alopecia areata. RNA extraction was followed by reverse transcription into cDNA, which acted as the sequencing template. Measured with immunoSEQ multiplex PCR; TCRdb has only the in-frame clones, and not every one. The table has 65,000 to 95,000 clones, approximately 50% seen once. The sample comprised NKG2D-high CD8+ T cells sorted from blood. Receptors originate from a human donor with alopecia areata.

CDR3 protein: CASNPGLPPGELFF. Here the CDR3 DNA reads TGTGCCAGCAATCCGGGACTACCTCCCGGGGAGCTGTTTTTT. This rearrangement joins TRBV11-2 to TRBJ2-2; 7 nucleotides match TRBD2. V was pared by 7 bases and J by 6 bases, with 8 bases of the junction left unmatched. The length of the CDR3 is 14 residues. Per the germline V gene, CDR1 is SGHAT and CDR2 is FQNNGV.

The chain links TRBV27 to TRBJ2-5; D not resolved. Trimming removed 2 bases from V and 3 bases from J, with 7 bases in between. From germline, CDR1 is MNHEY and CDR2 SMNVEV (reference sequence). CDR3 length equals 13 residues. In DNA form, the CDR3 reads TGTGCCAGCAGTTTAACGGATGAAGAGACCCAGTACTTC. Translated: CASSLTDEETQYF.

The V call is TRBV30, the J call TRBJ2-7; D possibly corresponds to TRBD2 (6 bases). The germline gives CDR1 GTSNPN, CDR2 SVGIG (reference sequence). Between the trimmed V and J ends, which lost 3 bases and 1 base, there was a span of 19 bases. The CDR3 is 16 residues long. CDR3 protein: CAWSDPQSRGSYEQYF. CDR3 nucleotides: TGTGCCTGGAGCGATCCCCAGAGCCGGGGGTCCTACGAGCAGTACTTC.

This clone was counted between two and nine times. DNA of the CDR3: TGTGCCAGCAGCCAATACAATGAGCAGTTCTTC. This codes for CASSQYNEQFF. This chain connects TRBV14 to TRBJ2-1; D call uncertain. Germline values: CDR1 SGHDN, CDR2 FVKESK. The CDR3 length is 11 residues. V lost 2 bases and J lost 4, with 0 bases in between.

The chain couples TRBV5-7 to TRBJ2-2; no definite D call. TRBV5-7 is an ORF; its function is uncertain. Trimming removed 0 bases at V and 7 bases at J, with 10 bases between. The CDR3 is 14 amino acids. CDR3 in amino acids: CASSLGDVDGELFF. The CDR3 DNA sequence: TGTGCCAGCAGCTTGGGAGATGTCGACGGGGAGCTGTTTTTT.

This clone was seen only once. This chain uses TRBV6-1 with TRBJ2-5; D gene uncertain. The CDR3 spans 13 residues. Germline lookup yields CDR1 MNHNS and CDR2 SASEGT. The V end lost 2 bases, the J end lost 2 bases, and 6 bases lay between the germline ends. The CDR3 nucleotides are TGTGCCAGCAGTGAACTACAGCAAGAGACCCAGTACTTC. This translates into CASSELQQETQYF.

This clone was detected only a few times. The V call is TRBV7-9, the J call TRBJ1-1; 9 bases align to TRBD1. Germline V CDR1 and CDR2: SEHNR, FQNEAQ (reference sequence). There are 15 residues in the CDR3. V shed 4 bases, J shed 3 bases, and the junction held 6 bases outside the gene matches. For the CDR3, the DNA is TGTGCCAGCAGCTCCGGACAGGGGACCCACACTGAAGCTTTCTTT. This codes for CASSSGQGTHTEAFF.

The chain carries TRBV4-1 and TRBJ2-3; the D gene could be TRBD1 or TRBD2 (5 bases each). V dropped 3 bases and J dropped 6 bases, with 7 bases sitting between them. Germline V gives CDR1 MGHRA, CDR2 YSYEKL. The CDR3 is 12 residues long. CDR3 DNA sequence: TGCGCCAGCAGCCAGGGGGAGGATACGCAGTATTTT. Translating it yields CASSQGEDTQYF.

This clone turned up a few times. J is TRBJ2-2 and V is TRBV28; D not certain. In germline, CDR1 is MDHEN, CDR2 SYDVKM. Trimming removed 2 bases from V and 6 bases from J, with 7 bases in between. The CDR3 is made up of 13 amino acids. Here the CDR3 reads CASSLARSGELFF. The CDR3 DNA reads as TGTGCCAGCAGTTTAGCTCGGTCCGGGGAGCTGTTTTTT. Variable domain in full (rest from reference TRBV28 and TRBJ2-2): DVKVTQSSRYLVKRTGEKVFLECVQDMDHENMFWYRQDPGLGLRLIYFSYDVKMKEKGDIPEGYSVSREKKERFSLILESASTNQTSMYLCASSLARSGELFFGEGSRLTVL.

The CDR3 here is CARDAAQETQYF. DNA for the CDR3: TGTGCCAGGGACGCCGCCCAAGAGACCCAGTACTTC. The chain couples TRBV2 to TRBJ2-5, with D unresolved. The CDR3 consists of 12 residues. Trimming removed 9 bases from V and 1 base from J, with 9 bases in between. Germline V gene lookup returns CDR1 SNHLY and CDR2 FYNNEI.

Only a few counts were recorded for this clone. In nucleotides, the CDR3 is TGCAGCCAAATTAGCGGGAGTCTAGAGACCCAGTACTTC. Translation gives CSQISGSLETQYF. The genes are TRBV29-1 and TRBJ2-5, with 9 bases aligning to TRBD2. V lost 8 bases, J lost 4 bases, and 8 bases stayed unmatched. The CDR3 runs to 13 residues. Germline V gene data show CDR1 as SQVTM and CDR2 as ANQGSEA. Using reference TRBV29-1 and TRBJ2-5 for the parts outside the CDR3, the full variable domain is SAVISQKPSRDICQRGTSLTIQCQVDSQVTMMFWYRQQPGQSLTLIATANQGSEATYESGFVIDKFPISRPNLTFSTLTVSNMSPEDSSIYLCSQISGSLETQYFGPGTRLLVL.

This clone turned up a few times. The V call is TRBV4-1, the J call TRBJ2-7, with 7 positions matching TRBD1. The V gene's germline CDR1 is MGHRA and CDR2 YSYEKL. After removal of 1 base from V and 3 bases from J, the junction contained 6 bases not matched to a gene. The CDR3 contains 15 residues. The CDR3 DNA is TGCGCCAGCAGCCAAGCCCAGGGGGATTACTACGAGCAGTACTTC. It codes for CASSQAQGDYYEQYF.

The V and J genes are TRBV27 and TRBJ2-3; D possibly corresponds to TRBD1 (7 bases). This CDR3 comprises 16 residues. Deletions cut 8 bases from V and 2 bases from J, with 20 bases between. Germline V CDR1 and CDR2: MNHEY, SMNVEV (reference sequence). The CDR3 coding sequence is TGTGCCAGCGGACTACAGGGGACGTCGCACACAGATACGCAGTATTTT. Protein: CASGLQGTSHTDTQYF.

This chain connects TRBV27 to TRBJ2-7, with 8 bases aligning to TRBD1. This CDR3 is 14 amino acids long. Germline CDR1 reads MNHEY; CDR2 reads SMNVEV (reference sequence). J gave up 7 bases and V 3 bases, and 8 bases lay outside the gene matches. This chain's CDR3 is CASSFQGAMAEQYF. Here the CDR3 DNA reads TGTGCCAGCAGTTTCCAGGGGGCAATGGCAGAGCAGTACTTC.

The chain couples TRBV18 to TRBJ2-7; 8 nucleotides match TRBD1. Losses at the gene ends were 2 bases for V and 3 bases for J; bases not matched to a gene: 3. Germline V CDR1 and CDR2: KGHSH, LQKENI. This CDR3 is 14 amino acids long. For the CDR3, the DNA is TGTGCCAGCTCACCATGGACAGGGATCTACGAGCAGTACTTC. Translation gives CASSPWTGIYEQYF.

This clone was seen only a few times. This sequence joins TRBV11-2 and TRBJ2-3; no firm D call. Per the germline V gene, CDR1 is SGHAT and CDR2 is FQNNGV. CDR3 length: 15 residues. V lost 5 bases to trimming and J lost 6 bases, with 18 bases between them. CDR3 amino acids: CASSHPQHQADTQYF. The CDR3 DNA reads TGTGCCAGCAGCCACCCCCAGCACCAAGCGGATACGCAGTATTTT.

This clone was observed once. V usage is TRBV6-5 and J usage is TRBJ2-2, with 10 bases matching TRBD1. CDR3 length equals 14 residues. J lost 5 bases, V lost 6 bases, and 3 bases had no gene match. Per germline, CDR1 MNHEY and CDR2 SVGAGI. This CDR3 is CASRTGGLTGELFF. The CDR3 DNA is TGTGCCAGCAGGACAGGGGGCCTGACCGGGGAGCTGTTTTTT.

J is TRBJ2-3 and V is TRBV2; the D gene is possibly TRBD2 (5 bases). Germline-derived CDR1 and CDR2 are SNHLY and FYNNEI. CDR3 length equals 16 residues. The ends were cut back, 2 bases at V and 2 bases at J, with 14 bases in the middle. CDR3 coding DNA: TGTGCCAGCAGTGAAATTGCTAGCCGGGACACAGATACGCAGTATTTT. Its translation is CASSEIASRDTDTQYF.

The chain carries TRBV4-1 and TRBJ2-2, with D possibly TRBD2 on 6 matching bases. V was pared by 3 bases and J by 4 bases, with 9 bases between. The CDR3 length is 14 residues. Germline CDR1 MGHRA, CDR2 YSYEKL. CDR3 protein: CASSQRDFTGELFF. For the CDR3, the DNA is TGCGCCAGCAGCCAGCGGGACTTCACCGGGGAGCTGTTTTTT.

V is TRBV9 and J is TRBJ2-1, with no clear D. The CDR3 length is 14 residues. Trimming took off 0 bases at V and 6 bases at J, with 10 bases between the two ends. CDR1 is SGDLS, CDR2 YYNGEE, per germline. The CDR3 DNA reads TGTGCCAGCAGCGTAGTATCTGGACCCAATGAGCAGTTCTTC. It yields the protein CASSVVSGPNEQFF.

The chain joins TRBV28 to TRBJ1-2; D is unresolved. The germline V gene encodes CDR1 MDHEN and CDR2 SYDVKM. The V end lost 7 bases, the J end lost 0 bases, and 24 bases lay between the germline ends. The CDR3 consists of 18 residues. The CDR3 region is CASNVPRTDSIANYGYTF. The DNA for the CDR3 is TGTGCCAGCAACGTTCCCAGGACGGATTCCATAGCTAACTATGGCTACACCTTC.

The CDR3 region is CSVYLNEQFF. The CDR3 DNA reads TGCAGCGTTTATCTCAATGAGCAGTTCTTC. V gene TRBV29-1 combines with J gene TRBJ2-1; no reliable D call. This CDR3 is 10 amino acids long. The V end lost 5 bases, the J end lost 6 bases, and 5 bases lay between the germline ends. Per the germline V gene, CDR1 is SQVTM and CDR2 is ANQGSEA.

The CDR3 DNA sequence: TGCAGCGTTGAGGGACTAGCGGTGGAGACCCAGTACTTC. Its translation is CSVEGLAVETQYF. This chain links TRBV29-1 with TRBJ2-5, with 11 bases lining up with TRBD2. The J segment lost 5 bases and the V segment lost 3 bases, leaving 2 bases of the junction unmatched. This CDR3 spans 13 amino acids. Germline V gives CDR1 SQVTM, CDR2 ANQGSEA.

The chain combines TRBV7-9 with TRBJ2-2; D not certain. The V gene's germline CDR1 is SEHNR and CDR2 FQNEAQ (reference sequence). This CDR3 comprises 11 residues. The CDR3 protein is CARWNTGELFF. Written as DNA, the CDR3 is TGTGCGCGATGGAACACCGGGGAGCTGTTTTTT.

The genes are TRBV13 and TRBJ2-3; 11 bases map to TRBD2. Germline-derived CDR1 and CDR2 are PRHDT and FYEKMQ (reference sequence). This CDR3 has 17 amino acids. Germline trimming cut 0 bases from V and 2 bases from J; bases unmatched to any gene: 4. CDR3 DNA: TGTGCCAGCAGCTTAGGAGCTAGCGGGAGGACCACAGATACGCAGTATTTT. Its protein product is CASSLGASGRTTDTQYF. Full variable domain (outside the CDR3, taken from reference TRBV13 and TRBJ2-3): AAGVIQSPRHLIKEKRETATLKCYPIPRHDTVYWYQQGPGQDPQFLISFYEKMQSDKGSIPDRFSAQQFSDYHSELNMSSLELGDSALYFCASSLGASGRTTDTQYFGPGTRLTVL.

This clone was seen more than once but under ten times. J is TRBJ2-6 and V is TRBV29-1; D is unclear. Trimming left V 2 bases short and J 0 bases short, with 11 bases between. Germline loops: CDR1 SQVTM, CDR2 ANQGSEA. The CDR3 extends over 16 amino acids. The CDR3 nucleotides are TGCAGCGTTGAACGGTCGCAGCCCTCTGGGGCCAACGTCCTGACTTTC. Translating gives CSVERSQPSGANVLTF.

V usage is TRBV13 and J usage is TRBJ2-5; 12 positions agree with TRBD2. This CDR3 region has 17 residues. V shed 1 base and J 0 bases; nucleotides not matched to a gene: 3. Germline-derived CDR1 and CDR2 are PRHDT and FYEKMQ (reference sequence). In nucleotides, the CDR3 is TGTGCCAGCAGCTTAGAGTGGACTAGCGGGGACCAAGAGACCCAGTACTTC. Its translation is CASSLEWTSGDQETQYF. Drawing the rest from reference TRBV13 and TRBJ2-5, the complete variable domain is AAGVIQSPRHLIKEKRETATLKCYPIPRHDTVYWYQQGPGQDPQFLISFYEKMQSDKGSIPDRFSAQQFSDYHSELNMSSLELGDSALYFCASSLEWTSGDQETQYFGPGTRLLVL.

Only one count was recorded for this clone. The CDR3 loop reads CSAKGYTF. The CDR3 DNA follows: TGCAGTGCGAAAGGCTACACCTTC. The chain is built from TRBV20-1 and TRBJ1-2; D not resolved. V was shortened by 6 bases and J by 8 bases, with 4 bases between the two germline ends. This CDR3 spans 8 amino acids. CDR1 and CDR2 from the germline V gene are DFQATT and SNEGSKA (reference sequence).

The V and J genes are TRBV29-1 and TRBJ2-4; unclear D gene. The CDR3 covers 15 residues. The ends were cut back, 0 bases at V and 3 bases at J, with 12 bases in the middle. The germline V gene has CDR1 SQVTM and CDR2 ANQGSEA. In nucleotides, the CDR3 is TGCAGCGTTGAAGAGGTTGTGGGTGGCAAAAACATTCAGTACTTC. Encoded protein: CSVEEVVGGKNIQYF.

The chain recombines TRBV18 with TRBJ2-3; 8 bases line up with TRBD2. Germline CDR1 reads KGHSH; CDR2 reads LQKENI. This CDR3 region has 16 residues. With 2 bases clipped from V and 5 bases from J, the junction kept 9 bases outside the gene matches. The CDR3 loop is CASSPGEAGVIDTQYF. CDR3 bases: TGTGCCAGCTCACCAGGGGAAGCGGGAGTCATAGATACGCAGTATTTT.